This T cell receptor (beta chain) comes out of a study of blood T cell repertoires in COVID-19. The wider study: From T cells, B-cell-depleted T cells, or PBMCs came the material, which was cDNA or gDNA.

Original methodology: Quantification of nucleated cells was approximated via reference gene primer amplification. Only in-frame clones appear in the TCRdb table, and some are missing; sequencing was by immunoSEQ multiplex PCR. V, J and clone size reflect that table, while D and trimming were determined from the DNA. The sample records more than 85,000 clones, 80% to 95% being singletons. The V gene's germline CDR1 is SGHVS and CDR2 FNYEAQ. V lost 0 bases and J lost 4, with 12 bases in between. This CDR3 contains 15 residues. V usage is TRBV7-6 and J usage is TRBJ1-2, with TRBD1 as a possible D gene (5 bases). The receptor was derived from a man younger than 35 with acute or convalescent COVID-19. The sequencing input was peripheral blood. CDR3 amino acids: CASSLAGDSSYGYTF. The CDR3 DNA is TGTGCCAGCAGCTTAGCGGGTGACAGTAGCTATGGCTACACCTTC. The full variable domain, rest sourced from reference TRBV7-6 and TRBJ1-2, is GAGVSQSPRYKVTKRGQDVALRCDPISGHVSLYWYRQALGQGPEFLTYFNYEAQQDKSGLPNDRFSAERPEGSISTLTIQRTEQRDSAMYRCASSLAGDSSYGYTFGSGTRLTVV.